A single sample gave rise to the 18 T cell receptor beta chains below, sequenced in a study of cytomegalovirus exposure and HLA in healthy donors. The PCR was carried out with 60 Vbeta primers and 13 Jbeta primers. The method was immunoSEQ multiplex PCR; TCRdb's version includes in-frame clones alone and lacks a portion of them. The table has about 150,000 clones, about 74% seen once. Sequencing was carried out using PBMCs. All receptors derive from a man younger than 30 in good health and CMV-seropositive.

This sequence joins TRBV19 and TRBJ1-6; TRBD1 is a possible D gene (6 bases). This CDR3 is 13 amino acids long. The V end lost 10 bases, the J end lost 9 bases, and 16 bases lay between the germline ends. Germline CDR1 LNHDA, CDR2 SQIVND (reference sequence). This CDR3 reads CATSADRFSPLHF. As DNA, the CDR3 is TGTGCCACCTCGGCAGACAGGTTTTCACCCCTCCACTTT.

The chain has TRBV9 and TRBJ2-3; 14 bases are a match to TRBD2. The trim removed 2 bases at V and 10 bases at J, leaving 6 bases unmatched. This CDR3 is 15 amino acids long. Germline loops: CDR1 SGDLS, CDR2 YYNGEE. Here the CDR3 reads CASSVGTSGRGAQYF. The CDR3 DNA sequence: TGTGCCAGCAGCGTTGGGACTAGCGGGAGAGGGGCGCAGTATTTT.

This clone has more than one count but fewer than ten. The genes are TRBV7-3 and TRBJ2-3; 7 nucleotides align to TRBD1. Germline CDR1 SGHTA, CDR2 FQGTGA. The trim removed 5 bases at V and 4 bases at J, leaving 6 bases unmatched. The CDR3 is 14 amino acids. In nucleotides, the CDR3 is TGTGCCAGCAGCCTCGACAGGGTCCCAGATACGCAGTATTTT. Its protein is CASSLDRVPDTQYF.

This chain connects TRBV29-1 to TRBJ2-7; 7 bases match TRBD2. This CDR3 contains 15 residues. The V segment lost 1 base and the J segment 1 base; nucleotides outside the gene matches: 7. CDR1 and CDR2 from the germline V gene are SQVTM and ANQGSEA. Written as DNA, the CDR3 is TGCAGCGTTGAAGGGGGTGTGGGACTATCCTACGAGCAGTACTTC. Protein sequence: CSVEGGVGLSYEQYF.

The rearrangement joins TRBV7-9 to TRBJ2-7; D possibly corresponds to TRBD2 (6 bases). Trimming removed 7 bases from V and 1 base from J, with 14 bases in between. Germline V gene data show CDR1 as SEHNR and CDR2 as FQNEAQ (reference sequence). CDR3 length: 14 residues. The CDR3 DNA reads TGTGCCAGCACCCTTCGACTAGATTCCTACGAGCAGTACTTC. Its translation: CASTLRLDSYEQYF.

J is TRBJ2-7 and V is TRBV10-3, with 9 positions matching TRBD1. V gave up 6 bases and J gave up 0 bases; unmatched junction bases: 6. CDR3 size: 15 residues. Germline assignment: CDR1 ENHRY and CDR2 SYGVKD. The CDR3 region has the DNA TGTGCCATCAGGGACCGGGACAGGGACTCCTACGAGCAGTACTTC. The encoded protein is CAIRDRDRDSYEQYF.

V usage is TRBV6-1 and J usage is TRBJ2-7; no clear D. V shed 5 bases and J shed 1 base, with 3 bases lying between them. Germline CDR1 reads MNHNS; CDR2 reads SASEGT. The CDR3 consists of 11 residues. The CDR3 bases are TGTGCCAGCAGTCAATCCTACGAGCAGTACTTC. It specifies CASSQSYEQYF.

This chain joins TRBV5-4 and TRBJ2-3; D gene ambiguous. V shed 0 bases and J shed 1 base, with 3 bases lying between them. Germline values: CDR1 SGHNT, CDR2 YYREEE (reference sequence). The CDR3 contains 13 residues. This chain's CDR3 is CASSLAGTDTQYF. The DNA of the CDR3 is TGTGCCAGCAGCTTGGCAGGCACAGATACGCAGTATTTT.

This clone has a handful of counts. The gene calls are TRBV10-1 and TRBJ1-1; no clear D. Germline CDR1 WNHNN, CDR2 SYGVQD (reference sequence). The CDR3 is made up of 12 amino acids. Trimming stripped 0 bases from V and 9 bases from J, with 8 bases between. CDR3 in amino acids: CASSESSGKAFF. The CDR3 DNA reads TGCGCCAGCAGTGAGTCATCGGGGAAAGCTTTCTTT.

The chain recombines TRBV2 with TRBJ2-2, with D possibly being TRBD1 (5 bases). Germline V gives CDR1 SNHLY, CDR2 FYNNEI. The CDR3 is made up of 14 amino acids. The V end lost 6 bases, the J end lost 1 base, and 9 bases lay between the germline ends. CDR3 sequence (DNA): TGTGCCAGCAGGGACGGACAGAACACCGGGGAGCTGTTTTTT. Its translation: CASRDGQNTGELFF.

This clone was seen only a few times. V usage is TRBV18 and J usage is TRBJ2-3; D gene unclear. Germline assignment: CDR1 KGHSH and CDR2 LQKENI. The CDR3 consists of 14 residues. V gave up 0 bases and J gave up 0 bases, with 4 bases separating them. This chain's CDR3 is CASSPPLSTDTQYF. As DNA, the CDR3 is TGTGCCAGCTCACCACCCCTGAGCACAGATACGCAGTATTTT.

This clone has just a few counts. The chain has TRBV6-7 and TRBJ1-5; D not resolved. TRBV6-7 is known as an ORF, though its function is uncertain. This CDR3 comprises 17 residues. The germline V and J ends were trimmed by 0 bases and 2 bases, with 14 bases remaining between them. CDR3 bases: TGTGCCAGCAGTTACTCTGGACGGTCGGGGTGCAATCAGCCCCAGCATTTT. This translates into CASSYSGRSGCNQPQHF.

The chain employs TRBV30 and TRBJ2-1; the match to TRBD2 covers 14 bases. V lost 5 bases, J lost 0 bases, and 6 bases stayed unmatched. The CDR3 is made up of 17 amino acids. CDR1 and CDR2 (germline): GTSNPN, SVGIG (reference sequence). The CDR3 protein is CAWEGLAGGLSYNEQFF. The CDR3 DNA reads TGTGCCTGGGAAGGACTAGCGGGAGGACTCTCCTACAATGAGCAGTTCTTC.

The chain is built from TRBV5-1 and TRBJ1-6; D ambiguous. CDR1 is SGHRS, CDR2 YFSETQ, per germline. V was shortened by 0 bases and J by 7 bases, with 11 bases between the two germline ends. The length of the CDR3 is 15 residues. In nucleotides, the CDR3 is TGCGCCAGCAGCTTGGCCGGGGTGGGCAATTCACCCCTCCACTTT. Translating gives CASSLAGVGNSPLHF.

The chain carries TRBV6-5 and TRBJ2-5, with 8 nucleotides matching TRBD1. The J call could be wrong; TRBJ2-7 is a better fit for the DNA end. This CDR3 comprises 15 residues. Per germline, CDR1 MNHEY and CDR2 SVGAGI. This chain's CDR3 is CASSPGGAGAHEQYF. DNA for the CDR3: TGTGCCAGCAGTCCAGGGGGCGCAGGGGCTCACGAGCAGTACTTC.

The chain recombines TRBV30 with TRBJ1-1; D is undetermined. CDR1 and CDR2 from the germline V gene are GTSNPN and SVGIG (reference sequence). CDR3 length equals 13 residues. Trimming cost V 2 bases and J 0 bases, with 7 bases left between them. The DNA of the CDR3 is TGTGCCTGGAGTATAGATATGAACACTGAAGCTTTCTTT. Protein sequence: CAWSIDMNTEAFF.

This clone was observed a few times. This chain joins TRBV4-2 and TRBJ1-5, with D possibly being TRBD1 (6 bases). The germline V and J ends were trimmed by 3 bases and 1 base, with 10 bases remaining between them. The germline V gene has CDR1 LGHNA and CDR2 YNFKEQ. The CDR3 runs 15 residues. This CDR3 is CASSQSQGSNQPQHF. The DNA for the CDR3 is TGTGCCAGCAGCCAGAGTCAGGGGAGCAATCAGCCCCAGCATTTT.

A few counts support this clone. The chain has TRBV29-1 and TRBJ2-2; D unclear. Looked up from germline, CDR1 is SQVTM and CDR2 is ANQGSEA. The CDR3 sequence is 13 residues long. The germline V and J ends were trimmed by 3 bases and 1 base, with 6 bases remaining between them. CDR3 loop: CSVDSKNTGELFF. CDR3 coding DNA: TGCAGCGTTGATAGCAAGAACACCGGGGAGCTGTTTTTT.